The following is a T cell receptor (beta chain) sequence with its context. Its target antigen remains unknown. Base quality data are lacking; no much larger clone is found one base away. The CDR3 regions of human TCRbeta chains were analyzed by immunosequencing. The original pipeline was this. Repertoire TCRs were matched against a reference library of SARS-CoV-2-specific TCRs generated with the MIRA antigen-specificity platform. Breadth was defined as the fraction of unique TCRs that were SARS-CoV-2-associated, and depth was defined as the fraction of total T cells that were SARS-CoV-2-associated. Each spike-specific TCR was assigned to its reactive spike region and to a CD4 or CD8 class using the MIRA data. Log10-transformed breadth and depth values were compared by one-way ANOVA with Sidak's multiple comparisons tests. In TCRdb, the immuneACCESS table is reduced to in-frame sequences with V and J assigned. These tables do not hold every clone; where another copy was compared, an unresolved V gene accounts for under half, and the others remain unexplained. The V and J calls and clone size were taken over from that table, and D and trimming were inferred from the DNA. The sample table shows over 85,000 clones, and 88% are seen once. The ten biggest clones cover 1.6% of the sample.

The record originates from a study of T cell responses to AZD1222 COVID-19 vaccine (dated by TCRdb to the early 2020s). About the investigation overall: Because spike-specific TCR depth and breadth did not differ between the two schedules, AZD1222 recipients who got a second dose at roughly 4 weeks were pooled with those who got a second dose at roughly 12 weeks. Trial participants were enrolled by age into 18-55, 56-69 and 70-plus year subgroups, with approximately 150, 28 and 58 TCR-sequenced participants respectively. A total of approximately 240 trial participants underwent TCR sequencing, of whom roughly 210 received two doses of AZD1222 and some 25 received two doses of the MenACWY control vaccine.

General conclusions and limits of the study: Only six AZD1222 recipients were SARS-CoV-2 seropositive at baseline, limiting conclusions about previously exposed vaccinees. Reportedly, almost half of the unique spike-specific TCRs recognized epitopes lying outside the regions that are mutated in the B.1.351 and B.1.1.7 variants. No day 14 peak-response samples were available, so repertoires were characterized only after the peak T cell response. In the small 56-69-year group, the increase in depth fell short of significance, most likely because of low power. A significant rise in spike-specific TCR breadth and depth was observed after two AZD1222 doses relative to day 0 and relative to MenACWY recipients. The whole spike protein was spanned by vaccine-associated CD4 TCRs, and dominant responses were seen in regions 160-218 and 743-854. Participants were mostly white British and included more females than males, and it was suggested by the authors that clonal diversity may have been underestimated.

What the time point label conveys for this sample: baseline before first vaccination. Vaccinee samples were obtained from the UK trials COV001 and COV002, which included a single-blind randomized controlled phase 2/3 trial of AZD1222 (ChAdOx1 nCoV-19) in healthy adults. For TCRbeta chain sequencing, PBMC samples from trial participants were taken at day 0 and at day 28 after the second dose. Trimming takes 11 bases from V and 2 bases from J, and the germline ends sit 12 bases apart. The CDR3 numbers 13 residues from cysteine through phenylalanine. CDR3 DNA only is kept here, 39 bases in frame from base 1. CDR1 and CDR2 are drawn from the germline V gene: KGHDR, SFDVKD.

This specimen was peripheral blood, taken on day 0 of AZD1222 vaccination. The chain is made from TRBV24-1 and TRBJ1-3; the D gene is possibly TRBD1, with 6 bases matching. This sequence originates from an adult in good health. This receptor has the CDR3 CAKNKGAGNTIYF. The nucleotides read TGTGCCAAAAACAAGGGGGCTGGAAACACCATATATTTT.